This T cell receptor beta chain came from a study of T-cell memory formation after mild COVID-19. Germline assignment: CDR1 SGHTA and CDR2 FQGNSA. Trimming at V came to 5 bases and at J to 3 bases, leaving 2 bases not matched to a gene. The CDR3 contains 13 residues. TCRdb independently ran MiXCR on the 5' RACE reads; one entry per CDR3 protein. The repertoire holds over 120,000 distinct CDR3 sequences, with over 15% as singletons. Study-level findings and limits: Some clones that responded were present in memory (sampled pre-infection), which suggests cross-reactive memory joined.

This clonotype occurred a few times. The antigen remains unidentified. The TCR was taken from an adult woman who had mild COVID-19 (a few samples of this study predate the infection). Cell type and time point are not known. The chain recombines TRBV7-2 with TRBJ1-2; 8 bases are a match to TRBD1. The sample comprised PBMCs or a T cell subset sorted from them (not recorded which). The DNA for the CDR3 is TGTGCCAGCAGCATGGACAGGGACTATGGCTACACCTTC. This codes for CASSMDRDYGYTF.